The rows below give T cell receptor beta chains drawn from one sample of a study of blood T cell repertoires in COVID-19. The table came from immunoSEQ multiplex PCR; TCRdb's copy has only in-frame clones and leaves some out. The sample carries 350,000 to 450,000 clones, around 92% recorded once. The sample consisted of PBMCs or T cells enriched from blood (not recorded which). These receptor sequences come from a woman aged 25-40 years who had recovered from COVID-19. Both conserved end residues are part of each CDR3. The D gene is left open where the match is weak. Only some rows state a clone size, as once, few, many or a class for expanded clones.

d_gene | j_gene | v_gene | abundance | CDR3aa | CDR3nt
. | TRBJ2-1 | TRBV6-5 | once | CASSYREWYNEQFF | TGTGCCAGCAGTTATCGCGAGTGGTACAATGAGCAGTTCTTC
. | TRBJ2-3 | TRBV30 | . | CAWSVKDTQYF | TGTGCCTGGAGTGTTAAAGATACGCAGTATTTT
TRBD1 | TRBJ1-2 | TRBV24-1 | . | CATSDHGQGVSYTF | TGTGCCACCAGTGATCACGGACAGGGAGTTAGCTACACCTTC
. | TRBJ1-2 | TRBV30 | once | CAWSVSGNYGYTF | TGTGCCTGGAGTGTATCGGGTAACTATGGCTACACCTTC
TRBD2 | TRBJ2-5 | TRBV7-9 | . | CASRTNSGRTETQYF | TGTGCCAGCAGAACCAATAGCGGGAGAACCGAGACCCAGTACTTC
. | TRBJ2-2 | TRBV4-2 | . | CASSQGREELFF | TGTGCCAGCAGCCAAGGTCGGGAGGAGCTGTTTTTT
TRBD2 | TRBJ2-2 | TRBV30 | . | CASARDYNTGELFF | TGTGCCAGTGCCCGGGACTACAACACCGGGGAGCTGTTTTTT
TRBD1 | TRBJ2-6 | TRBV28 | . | CASSRTGAGANVLTF | TGTGCCAGCAGTAGGACAGGGGCTGGGGCCAACGTCCTGACTTTC
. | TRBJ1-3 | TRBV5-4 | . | CASSLPGARGNTIYF | TGTGCCAGCAGCTTGCCCGGAGCTCGTGGAAACACCATATATTTT
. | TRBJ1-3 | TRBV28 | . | CASSRGSGNTIYF | TGTGCCAGCAGTAGGGGCTCTGGAAACACCATATATTTT
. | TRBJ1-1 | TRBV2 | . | CASSGDTANTEAFF | TGTGCCAGCAGTGGGGACACAGCCAACACTGAAGCTTTCTTT
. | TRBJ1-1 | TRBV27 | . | CASSRVGTEAFF | TGTGCCAGCAGTCGGGTCGGCACTGAAGCTTTCTTT
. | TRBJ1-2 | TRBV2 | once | CASSRDSVYGYTF | TGTGCCAGCAGCCGCGACAGCGTCTATGGCTACACCTTC
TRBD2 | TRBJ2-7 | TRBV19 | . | CASSIGLAGYEQYF | TGTGCCAGTAGTATAGGACTAGCGGGATACGAGCAGTACTTC
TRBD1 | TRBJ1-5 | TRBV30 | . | CAWSGQGGGNQPQHF | TGTGCCTGGAGCGGGCAGGGGGGCGGCAATCAGCCCCAGCATTTT
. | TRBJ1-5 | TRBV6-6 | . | CASSRLGQGDQPQHF | TGTGCCAGCAGCCGACTCGGGCAGGGCGATCAGCCCCAGCATTTT
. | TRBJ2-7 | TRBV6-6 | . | CASSTNFDKSYEQYF | TGTGCCAGCAGTACCAACTTCGACAAGTCCTACGAGCAGTACTTC
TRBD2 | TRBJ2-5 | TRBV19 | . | CASSVTSGQETQYF | TGTGCCAGTAGTGTTACTAGCGGCCAAGAGACCCAGTACTTC
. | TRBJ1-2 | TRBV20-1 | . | CSASTGSSGYTF | TGCAGTGCTAGTACGGGAAGCAGTGGCTACACCTTC
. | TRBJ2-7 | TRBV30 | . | CAWRRDFPLGEQYF | TGTGCCTGGAGGAGGGACTTCCCCCTAGGAGAGCAGTACTTC
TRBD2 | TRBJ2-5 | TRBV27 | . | CASSIASGGETQYF | TGTGCCAGCAGTATCGCCAGCGGGGGTGAGACCCAGTACTTC
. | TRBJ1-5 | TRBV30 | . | CAWSVAGAQHF | TGTGCCTGGAGCGTTGCGGGGGCCCAGCATTTT
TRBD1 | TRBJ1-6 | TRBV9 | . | CASSLDREGTPLHF | TGTGCCAGCAGTCTTGACAGGGAAGGCACACCCCTCCACTTT
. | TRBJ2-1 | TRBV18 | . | CASSRGNEQFF | TGTGCCAGCTCCCGCGGTAATGAGCAGTTCTTC